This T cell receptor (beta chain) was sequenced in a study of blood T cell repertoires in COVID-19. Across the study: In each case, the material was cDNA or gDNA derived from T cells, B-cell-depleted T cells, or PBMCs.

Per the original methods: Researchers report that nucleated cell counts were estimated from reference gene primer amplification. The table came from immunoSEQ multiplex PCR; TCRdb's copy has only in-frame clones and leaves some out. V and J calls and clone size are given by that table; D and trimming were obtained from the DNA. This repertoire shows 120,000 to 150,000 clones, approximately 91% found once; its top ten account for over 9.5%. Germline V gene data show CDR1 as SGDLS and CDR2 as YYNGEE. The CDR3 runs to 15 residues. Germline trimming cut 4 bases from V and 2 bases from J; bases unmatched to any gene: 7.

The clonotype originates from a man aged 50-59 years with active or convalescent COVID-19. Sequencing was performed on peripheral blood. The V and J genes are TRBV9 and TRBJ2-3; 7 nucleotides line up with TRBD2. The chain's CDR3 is CASSSIAGSTDTQYF. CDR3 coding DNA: TGTGCCAGCAGCTCTATAGCGGGCTCCACAGATACGCAGTATTTT.